Shown below are 22 T cell receptor beta chains from a single sample sequenced in a study of T cell repertoires in cytomegalovirus infection. For these TCRs, the target antigens are not known. TCRdb recomputed calls from the reads with MiXCR, one row per CDR3 protein. The table includes some 800,000 distinct CDR3 sequences, about 33% detected once. The sequencing here drew on cultured CD8+ T cells from PBMCs, taken from culture after CMV antigen stimulation. These receptors were obtained from a human donor in good health (CMV status not recorded). Some clones in this sample may be carry-over from other donors' samples.

The V gene is TRBV19, the J gene TRBJ2-5; 8 nucleotides agree with TRBD1. The CDR3 has 15 residues. Losses at the gene ends were 7 bases for V and 5 bases for J; bases not matched to a gene: 12. Germline-derived CDR1 and CDR2 are LNHDA and SQIVND (reference sequence). Here the CDR3 reads CASTSDRAAGETQYF. CDR3 bases: TGTGCCAGTACCTCGGACAGGGCGGCCGGGGAGACCCAGTACTTC.

This chain connects TRBV4-2 to TRBJ2-3; D is undetermined. V was clipped by 0 bases and J by 3 bases, with 13 bases between them. Germline-derived CDR1 and CDR2 are LGHNA and YNFKEQ. The CDR3 runs 16 residues. In nucleotides, the CDR3 is TGTGCCAGCAGCCAAGAAGTGCCACCCGGGACAGATACGCAGTATTTT. As protein: CASSQEVPPGTDTQYF.

The V call is TRBV20-1, the J call TRBJ1-2; D possibly corresponds to TRBD1 (6 bases). The CDR3 loop spans 12 amino acids. Trimming cost V 5 bases and J 4 bases, with 11 bases left between them. CDR1 is DFQATT and CDR2 is SNEGSKA in the germline V gene (reference sequence). CDR3 sequence reads: CSAGAGAYGYTF. CDR3 in DNA: TGCAGTGCTGGGGCAGGGGCCTATGGCTACACCTTC.

This chain links TRBV6-6 with TRBJ2-1, with a possible D match to TRBD2 (5 bases). The V gene's germline CDR1 is MNHNY and CDR2 SVGAGI (reference sequence). The V and J ends lost 6 bases and 5 bases respectively, with 11 bases between them. CDR3 length equals 13 residues. CDR3 nucleotides: TGTGCCAGCAGGGAGAGCGGCCACAATGAGCAGTTCTTC. Amino acid sequence: CASRESGHNEQFF.

The chain links TRBV10-3 to TRBJ2-3; 10 bases match TRBD2. With V trimmed by 6 bases and J by 1 base, 19 bases remained unmatched. CDR3 length: 20 residues. Germline assignment: CDR1 ENHRY and CDR2 SYGVKD. The CDR3 coding sequence is TGTGCCATCAGCGGAGATAAAACTAGCGGGACCTTACCTCGCACAGATACGCAGTATTTT. Translated, it gives CAISGDKTSGTLPRTDTQYF.

This chain connects TRBV19 to TRBJ1-4; no clear D gene. Per germline, CDR1 LNHDA and CDR2 SQIVND (reference sequence). The V end lost 9 bases, the J end lost 7 bases, and 6 bases lay between the germline ends. This CDR3 is built from 10 residues. The CDR3 bases are TGTGCCAGCGGGTTTGAAAAACTGTTTTTT. Its translation is CASGFEKLFF.

This clonotype was counted many times. The V call is TRBV13, the J call TRBJ2-7; D may correspond to TRBD1 or TRBD2 (6 bases each). V shed 4 bases and J shed 2 bases, with 12 bases lying between them. The CDR3 is 14 amino acids. CDR1 PRHDT and CDR2 FYEKMQ come from the germline V gene (reference sequence). The chain's CDR3 is CASSSPRGPYEQYF. DNA for the CDR3: TGTGCCAGCAGCTCCCCCCGGGGGCCCTACGAGCAGTACTTC.

The chain joins TRBV6-6 to TRBJ2-1; D is unresolved. Germline V gene sequence: CDR1 MNHNY, CDR2 SVGAGI (reference sequence). This CDR3 contains 13 residues. Trimming removed 7 bases at V and 2 bases at J, with 9 bases between. The CDR3 loop reads CASTYPPYNEQFF. CDR3 in DNA: TGTGCCAGCACCTATCCTCCCTACAATGAGCAGTTCTTC.

This clonotype was detected only a few times. This chain joins TRBV27 and TRBJ2-1; 12 bases are shared with TRBD2. The CDR3 contains 20 residues. Unmatched junction bases numbered 17, after V lost 8 bases and J lost 0 bases. CDR1 and CDR2 from the germline V gene are MNHEY and SMNVEV (reference sequence). In nucleotides, the CDR3 is TGTGCCAGCGGGTACCAAACTAGCGGGGGGCCACGGAGCTCCTACAATGAGCAGTTCTTC. Translating gives CASGYQTSGGPRSSYNEQFF.

The V call is TRBV6-2 or TRBV6-3, the J call TRBJ2-2, with 7 bases fitting TRBD1. The CDR3 consists of 17 residues. The germline gives CDR1 MNHEY, CDR2 SVGEGT. V shed 4 bases and J 1 base; nucleotides not matched to a gene: 9. The DNA for the CDR3 is TGTGCCAGCAGTTTTTCGCCGGGACAGCTGAACACCGGGGAGCTGTTTTTT. Protein: CASSFSPGQLNTGELFF.

The V and J genes are TRBV18 and TRBJ1-3; D remains unclear. Germline CDR1 and CDR2: KGHSH and LQKENI. The CDR3 length is 14 residues. V lost 6 bases, J lost 5 bases, and 14 bases lay in between. In nucleotides, the CDR3 is TGTGCCAGCTCCCCCGGATTATCTAGAAACACCATATATTTT. Its translation: CASSPGLSRNTIYF.

This clonotype was seen only a few times. The chain has TRBV10-2 and TRBJ2-2; D ambiguous. CDR1 is WSHSY and CDR2 is SAAADI in the germline V gene. The V and J ends lost 4 bases and 6 bases respectively, with 15 bases between them. This CDR3 is 15 amino acids long. This CDR3 is CASSGYNLDAGELFF. The CDR3 nucleotides read TGCGCCAGCAGTGGGTACAACCTCGACGCCGGGGAGCTGTTTTTT.

This clonotype was observed a few times. The gene calls are TRBV2 and TRBJ2-3, with a possible D match to TRBD2 (5 bases). The V gene lost 3 bases and the J gene lost 0 bases, with 10 bases spanning the gap. The CDR3 covers 15 residues. Per the germline V gene, CDR1 is SNHLY and CDR2 is FYNNEI. CDR3 loop: CASSDGRTSTDTQYF. The CDR3 DNA is TGTGCCAGCAGTGATGGGAGAACTAGCACAGATACGCAGTATTTT.

The table lists this clonotype with a few counts. The chain links TRBV6-5 to TRBJ2-1; D is undetermined. The CDR3 runs 13 residues. The V end was cut by 5 bases, the J end by 2 bases, with 7 bases between. Germline-derived CDR1 and CDR2 are MNHEY and SVGAGI. CDR3 region: CASSTSAYNEQFF. For the CDR3, the DNA is TGTGCCAGCAGTACGTCAGCCTACAATGAGCAGTTCTTC.

Details on this clonotype: The junction differs from germline at one of its ends, possibly a read error. The chain uses TRBV6-1 and TRBJ2-1; tentatively, D is TRBD1 or TRBD2 (5 bases each). Germline V gives CDR1 MNHNS, CDR2 SASEGT. There are 11 residues in the CDR3. Written as DNA, the CDR3 is TGTGCCAGCAGTGAAGCCCGGGACCGAATCTTC. This codes for CASSEARDRIF.

This clonotype has a handful of counts. The chain has TRBV6-6 and TRBJ2-1; TRBD1 is a possible D gene (5 bases). This CDR3 is 15 amino acids long. V lost 5 bases and J lost 8, with 19 bases in between. Germline loops: CDR1 MNHNY, CDR2 SVGAGI (reference sequence). CDR3: CASSPLLRGWDEQFF. CDR3 DNA sequence: TGTGCCAGCAGTCCACTCCTTAGGGGTTGGGATGAGCAGTTCTTC.

This clonotype was picked up a small number of times. The rearrangement joins TRBV6-1 to TRBJ2-1; D is unclear. The ends were cut back, 3 bases at V and 2 bases at J, with 11 bases in the middle. Germline values: CDR1 MNHNS, CDR2 SASEGT. The CDR3 is made up of 15 amino acids. CDR3: CASSDTVLPYNEQFF. Written as DNA, the CDR3 is TGTGCCAGCAGTGATACAGTCTTGCCCTACAATGAGCAGTTCTTC.

This clonotype came up a few times. The chain carries TRBV20-1 and TRBJ1-5; no reliable D call. Germline V lookup: CDR1 DFQATT, CDR2 SNEGSKA (reference sequence). This CDR3 has 13 residues. Trimming removed 3 bases from V and 5 bases from J, with 11 bases in between. The CDR3 DNA is TGCAGTGCTAGGGGTGACCGATATCAGCCCCAGCATTTT. Residues: CSARGDRYQPQHF.

CDR3: CASSLLGAGVPDGYTF. The CDR3, as DNA: TGTGCCAGCAGTTTACTTGGCGCCGGCGTACCGGATGGCTACACCTTC. V and J are TRBV27 and TRBJ1-2; D call uncertain. Germline lookup yields CDR1 MNHEY and CDR2 SMNVEV (reference sequence). Trimming took 2 bases from V and 6 from J, leaving 19 bases between them. This CDR3 spans 16 amino acids.

The J gene is TRBJ2-3, the V gene TRBV7-6; weak D call: TRBD1 (5 bases). The CDR3 is 17 amino acids. The germline V gene encodes CDR1 SGHVS and CDR2 FNYEAQ. The V and J ends lost 1 base and 1 base respectively, with 15 bases between them. The CDR3 nucleotides are TGTGCCAGCAGCTTAGTTGCAGGGTTTCCTCGCACAGATACGCAGTATTTT. It yields the protein CASSLVAGFPRTDTQYF.

This clonotype was detected a few times. The genes are TRBV9 and TRBJ1-2; possible D gene TRBD1, 5 bases. Germline loops: CDR1 SGDLS, CDR2 YYNGEE. This CDR3 is 15 amino acids long. V lost 0 bases and J 2 bases, leaving 11 bases between the germline ends. This CDR3 is CASSVEAGPNYGYTF. The CDR3 DNA follows: TGTGCCAGCAGCGTAGAGGCAGGGCCAAACTATGGCTACACCTTC.

This clonotype was counted only a few times. This sequence joins TRBV7-9 and TRBJ1-6; TRBD1 matches at 8 bases. The CDR3 is made up of 15 amino acids. CDR1 is SEHNR and CDR2 is FQNEAQ in the germline V gene (reference sequence). V was pared by 6 bases and J by 7 bases, with 8 bases of the junction left unmatched. CDR3 residues: CASRDRAMRNSPLHF. The CDR3 coding sequence is TGTGCCAGCAGGGACAGGGCCATGAGGAATTCACCCCTCCACTTT.